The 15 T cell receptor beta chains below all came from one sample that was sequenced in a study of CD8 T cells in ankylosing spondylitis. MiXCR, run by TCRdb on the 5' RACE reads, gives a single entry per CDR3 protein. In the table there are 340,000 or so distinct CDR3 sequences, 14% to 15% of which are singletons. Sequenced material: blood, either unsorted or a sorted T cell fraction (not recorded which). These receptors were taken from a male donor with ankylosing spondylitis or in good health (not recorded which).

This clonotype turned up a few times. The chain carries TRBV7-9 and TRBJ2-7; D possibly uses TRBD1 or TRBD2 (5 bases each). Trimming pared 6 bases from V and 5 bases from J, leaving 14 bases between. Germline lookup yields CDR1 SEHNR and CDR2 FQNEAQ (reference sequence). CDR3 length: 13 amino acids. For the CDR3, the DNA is TGTGCCAGCAGGTCCGTGGGGGACCACGAGCAGTACTTC. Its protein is CASRSVGDHEQYF.

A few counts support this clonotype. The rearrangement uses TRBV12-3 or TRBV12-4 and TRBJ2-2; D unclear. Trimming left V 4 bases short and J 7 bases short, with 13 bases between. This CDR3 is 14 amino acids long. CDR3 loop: CASSSLGLIGELFF. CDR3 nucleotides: TGTGCCAGCAGTTCCCTAGGGTTGATCGGGGAGCTGTTTTTT.

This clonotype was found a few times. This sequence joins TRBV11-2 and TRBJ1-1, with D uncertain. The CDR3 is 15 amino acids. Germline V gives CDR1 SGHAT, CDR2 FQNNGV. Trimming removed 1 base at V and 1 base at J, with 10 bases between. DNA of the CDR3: TGTGCCAGCAGCTTAGGGGCCAGATCGAACACTGAAGCTTTCTTT. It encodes CASSLGARSNTEAFF.

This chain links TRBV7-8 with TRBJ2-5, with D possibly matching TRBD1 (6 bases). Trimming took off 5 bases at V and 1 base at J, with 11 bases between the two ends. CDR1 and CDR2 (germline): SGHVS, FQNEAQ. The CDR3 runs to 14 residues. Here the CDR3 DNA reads TGTGCCAGCAGCCGCGGACAGTTCCAAGAGACCCAGTACTTC. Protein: CASSRGQFQETQYF.

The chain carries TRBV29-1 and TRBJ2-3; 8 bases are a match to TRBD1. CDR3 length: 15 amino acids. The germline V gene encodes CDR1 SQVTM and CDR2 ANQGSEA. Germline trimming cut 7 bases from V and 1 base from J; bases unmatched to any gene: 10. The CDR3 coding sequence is TGCAGCGCCGACGGACAGGGCCAGGGCACAGATACGCAGTATTTT. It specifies CSADGQGQGTDTQYF.

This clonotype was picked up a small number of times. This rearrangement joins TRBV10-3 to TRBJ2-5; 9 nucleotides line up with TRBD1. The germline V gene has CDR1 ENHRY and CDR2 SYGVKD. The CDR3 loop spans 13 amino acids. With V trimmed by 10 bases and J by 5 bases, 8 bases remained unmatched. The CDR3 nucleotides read TGTGCCACCGCGGACAGGGGTAGGGAGACCCAGTACTTC. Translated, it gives CATADRGRETQYF.

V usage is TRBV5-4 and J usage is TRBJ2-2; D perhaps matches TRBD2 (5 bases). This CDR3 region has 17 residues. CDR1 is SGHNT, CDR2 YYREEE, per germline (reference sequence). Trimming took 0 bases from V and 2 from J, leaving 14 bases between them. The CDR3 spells CASSLELSGGNTGELFF. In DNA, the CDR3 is TGTGCCAGCAGCTTGGAGTTGAGCGGTGGTAACACCGGGGAGCTGTTTTTT. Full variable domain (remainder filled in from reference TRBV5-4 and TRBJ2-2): ETGVTQSPTHLIKTRGQQVTLRCSSQSGHNTVSWYQQALGQGPQFIFQYYREEENGRGNFPPRFSGLQFPNYSSELNVNALELDDSALYLCASSLELSGGNTGELFFGEGSRLTVL.

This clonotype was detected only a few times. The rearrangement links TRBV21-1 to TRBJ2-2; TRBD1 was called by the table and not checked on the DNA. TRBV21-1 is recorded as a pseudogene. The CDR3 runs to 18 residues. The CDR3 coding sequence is TGTGCCAGCAGCAGGGGGACAGGGGCGACCTCGGACACCGGGGAGCTGTTTTTT. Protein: CASSRGTGATSDTGELFF.

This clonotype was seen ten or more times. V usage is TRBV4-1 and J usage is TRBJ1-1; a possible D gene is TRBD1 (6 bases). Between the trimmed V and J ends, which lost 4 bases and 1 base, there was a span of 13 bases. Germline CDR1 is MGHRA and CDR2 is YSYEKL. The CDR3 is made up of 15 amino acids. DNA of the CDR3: TGCGCCAGCAGCCGACAGGACAGAGCGAACACTGAAGCTTTCTTT. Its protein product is CASSRQDRANTEAFF.

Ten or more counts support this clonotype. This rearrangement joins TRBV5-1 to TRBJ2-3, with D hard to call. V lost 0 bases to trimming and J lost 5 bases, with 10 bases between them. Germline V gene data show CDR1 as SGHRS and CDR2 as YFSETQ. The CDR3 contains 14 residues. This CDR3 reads CASSLARREDTQYF. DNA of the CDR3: TGCGCCAGCAGCTTGGCCAGGAGAGAAGATACGCAGTATTTT.

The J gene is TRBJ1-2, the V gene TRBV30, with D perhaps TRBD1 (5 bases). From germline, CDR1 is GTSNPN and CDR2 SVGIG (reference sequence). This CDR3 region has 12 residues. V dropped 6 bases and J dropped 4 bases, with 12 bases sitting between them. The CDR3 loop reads CACGTDSYGYTF. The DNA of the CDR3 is TGTGCCTGTGGGACTGATAGCTATGGCTACACCTTC. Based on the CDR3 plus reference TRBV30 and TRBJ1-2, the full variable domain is SQTIHQWPATLVQPVGSPLSLECTVEGTSNPNLYWYRQAAGRGLQLLFYSVGIGQISSEVPQNLSASRPQDRQFILSSKKLLLSDSGFYLCACGTDSYGYTFGSGTRLTVV.

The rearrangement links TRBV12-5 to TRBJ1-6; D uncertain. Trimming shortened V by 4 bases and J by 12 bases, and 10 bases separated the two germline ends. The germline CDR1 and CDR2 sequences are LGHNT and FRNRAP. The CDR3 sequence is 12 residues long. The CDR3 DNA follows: TGTGCTAGTGGTTCACCCCCTGTACCCCTCCACTTT. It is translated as CASGSPPVPLHF.

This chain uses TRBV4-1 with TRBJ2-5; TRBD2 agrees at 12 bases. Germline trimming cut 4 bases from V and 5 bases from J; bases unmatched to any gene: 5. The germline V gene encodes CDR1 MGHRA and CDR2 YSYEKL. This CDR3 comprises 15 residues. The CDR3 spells CASSLSSGRGETQYF. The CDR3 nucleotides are TGCGCCAGCAGCCTTTCTAGCGGGAGGGGGGAGACCCAGTACTTC.

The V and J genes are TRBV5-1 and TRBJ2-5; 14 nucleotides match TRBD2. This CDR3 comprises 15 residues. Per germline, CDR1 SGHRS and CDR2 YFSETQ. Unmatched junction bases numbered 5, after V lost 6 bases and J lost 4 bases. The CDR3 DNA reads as TGCGCCAGCACCGACGGGACTAGCGGGAGAGAGACCCAGTACTTC. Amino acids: CASTDGTSGRETQYF. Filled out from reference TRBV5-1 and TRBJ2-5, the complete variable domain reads KAGVTQTPRYLIKTRGQQVTLSCSPISGHRSVSWYQQTPGQGLQFLFEYFSETQRNKGNFPGRFSGRQFSNSRSEMNVSTLELGDSALYLCASTDGTSGRETQYFGPGTRLLVL.

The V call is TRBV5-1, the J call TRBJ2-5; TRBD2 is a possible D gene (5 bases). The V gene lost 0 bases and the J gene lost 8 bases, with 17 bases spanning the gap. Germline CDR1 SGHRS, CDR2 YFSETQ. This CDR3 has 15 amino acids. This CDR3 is CASSLETSSTGTQYF. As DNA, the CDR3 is TGCGCCAGCAGCTTGGAGACATCTTCTACGGGAACCCAGTACTTC. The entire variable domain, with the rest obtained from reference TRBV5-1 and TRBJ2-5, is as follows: KAGVTQTPRYLIKTRGQQVTLSCSPISGHRSVSWYQQTPGQGLQFLFEYFSETQRNKGNFPGRFSGRQFSNSRSEMNVSTLELGDSALYLCASSLETSSTGTQYFGPGTRLLVL.